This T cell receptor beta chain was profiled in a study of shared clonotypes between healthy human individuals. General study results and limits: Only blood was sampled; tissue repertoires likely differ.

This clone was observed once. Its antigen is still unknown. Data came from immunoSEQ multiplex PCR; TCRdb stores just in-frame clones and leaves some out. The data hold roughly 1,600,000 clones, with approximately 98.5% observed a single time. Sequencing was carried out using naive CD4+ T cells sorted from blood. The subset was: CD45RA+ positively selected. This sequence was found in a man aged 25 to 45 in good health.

CDR3 region: CAMASGSSYEQYF. The DNA of the CDR3 is TGTGCCATGGCTAGCGGGAGTTCCTACGAGCAGTACTTC. V gene TRBV5-4 combines with J gene TRBJ2-7, with 10 bases lining up with TRBD2. After removal of 9 bases from V and 1 base from J, the junction contained 4 bases not matched to a gene. The CDR3 is 13 residues long. Germline V lookup: CDR1 SGHNT, CDR2 YYREEE (reference sequence).